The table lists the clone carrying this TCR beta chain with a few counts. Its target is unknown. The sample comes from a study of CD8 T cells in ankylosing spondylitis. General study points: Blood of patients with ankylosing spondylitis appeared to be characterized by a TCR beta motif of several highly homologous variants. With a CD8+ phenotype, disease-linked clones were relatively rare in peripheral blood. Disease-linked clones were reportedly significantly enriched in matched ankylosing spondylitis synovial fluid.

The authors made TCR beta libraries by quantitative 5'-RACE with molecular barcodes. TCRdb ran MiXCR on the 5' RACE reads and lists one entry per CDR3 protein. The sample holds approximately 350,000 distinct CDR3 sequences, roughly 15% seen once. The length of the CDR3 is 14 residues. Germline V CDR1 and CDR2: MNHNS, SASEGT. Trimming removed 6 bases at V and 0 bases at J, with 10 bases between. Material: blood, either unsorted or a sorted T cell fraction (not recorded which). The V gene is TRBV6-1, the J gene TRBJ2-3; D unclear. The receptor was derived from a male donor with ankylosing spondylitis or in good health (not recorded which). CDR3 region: CASRGGHSTDTQYF. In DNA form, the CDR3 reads TGTGCCAGCAGAGGTGGGCACAGCACAGATACGCAGTATTTT.